The 3 T cell receptor beta chains listed next were all sequenced from one sample in a study of shared clonotypes between healthy human individuals. Some clones are missing from TCRdb's copy, which holds only in-frame ones; the method was immunoSEQ multiplex PCR. Of roughly 1 million clones detected, 75% appear once; the ten largest clones hold about 1.5%. The sequenced sample was memory CD4+ T cells sorted from blood. Regarding subset: CD45RA-negative fraction. The receptors were gathered from a man aged 18 to 29 in good health.

This clone has a handful of counts. This specimen includes other DNA sequences encoding the same CDR3. The chain carries TRBV11-2 and TRBJ2-7; 13 nucleotides agree with TRBD2. Germline values: CDR1 SGHAT, CDR2 FQNNGV. CDR3 length: 17 amino acids. The V gene end was trimmed by 1 base and the J gene end by 1 base; junction bases not matched to a gene: 4. CDR3 in amino acids: CASSLGSGLAGSYEQYF. DNA of the CDR3: TGTGCCAGCAGCTTAGGCTCGGGACTAGCGGGATCCTACGAGCAGTACTTC.

The chain combines TRBV13 with TRBJ1-2; D uncertain. V dropped 1 base and J dropped 4 bases, with 7 bases sitting between them. The CDR3 has 13 residues. CDR1 and CDR2 from the germline V gene are PRHDT and FYEKMQ (reference sequence). The CDR3 here is CASSLDPSYGYTF. The CDR3 region has the DNA TGTGCCAGCAGCTTAGATCCCAGCTATGGCTACACCTTC.

The chain is built from TRBV30 and TRBJ1-6; the match to TRBD1 covers 10 bases. The ends lost 4 bases at V and 10 bases at J; junction bases unmatched: 4. The CDR3 sequence is 13 residues long. Germline V gene sequence: CDR1 GTSNPN, CDR2 SVGIG (reference sequence). CDR3 sequence reads: CAWTGTGESPLHF. In nucleotides, the CDR3 is TGTGCCTGGACCGGGACAGGGGAATCACCCCTCCACTTT.